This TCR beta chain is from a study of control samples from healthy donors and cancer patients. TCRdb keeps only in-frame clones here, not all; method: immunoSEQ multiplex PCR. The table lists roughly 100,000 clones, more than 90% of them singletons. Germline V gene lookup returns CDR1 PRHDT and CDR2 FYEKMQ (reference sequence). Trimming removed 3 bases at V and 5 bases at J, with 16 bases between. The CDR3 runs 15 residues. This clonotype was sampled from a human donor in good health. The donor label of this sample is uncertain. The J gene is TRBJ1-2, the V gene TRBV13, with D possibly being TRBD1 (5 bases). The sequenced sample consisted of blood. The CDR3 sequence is CASSFAGRLSYGYTF. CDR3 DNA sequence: TGTGCCAGCAGCTTCGCGGGACGGTTGTCTTATGGCTACACCTTC. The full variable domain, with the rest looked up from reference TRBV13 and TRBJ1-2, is AAGVIQSPRHLIKEKRETATLKCYPIPRHDTVYWYQQGPGQDPQFLISFYEKMQSDKGSIPDRFSAQQFSDYHSELNMSSLELGDSALYFCASSFAGRLSYGYTFGSGTRLTVV.